A single sample is the source of the 27 T cell receptor beta chains below, sequenced in a study of blood T cell repertoires in COVID-19. Profiled with immunoSEQ multiplex PCR; TCRdb holds only in-frame clones, not every one. This table holds 100,000 to 120,000 clones, around nine tenths found once. The sample taken for sequencing was peripheral blood. All receptors come from a woman between 70 and 85 years old who had recovered from COVID-19.

The V call is TRBV28, the J call TRBJ1-5, with 9 bases lining up with TRBD1. The germline V gene has CDR1 MDHEN and CDR2 SYDVKM. CDR3 size: 14 residues. The ends lost 9 bases at V and 1 base at J; junction bases unmatched: 4. This CDR3 is CASTGTGSNQPQHF. As DNA, the CDR3 is TGTGCCAGTACCGGGACAGGGAGCAATCAGCCCCAGCATTTT.

V is TRBV11-2 and J is TRBJ2-1; D may be TRBD1 (6 bases). Germline V lookup: CDR1 SGHAT, CDR2 FQNNGV. V was pared by 2 bases and J by 0 bases, with 17 bases between. CDR3 length: 18 amino acids. CDR3 sequence (DNA): TGTGCCAGCAGCTTAATGTTTCCTAGGGGGAACTCCTACAATGAGCAGTTCTTC. Translating it yields CASSLMFPRGNSYNEQFF.

The rearrangement links TRBV20-1 to TRBJ1-1; 8 bases agree with TRBD1. The V segment lost 3 bases and the J segment 8 bases; nucleotides outside the gene matches: 2. The CDR3 spans 11 residues. Germline assignment: CDR1 DFQATT and CDR2 SNEGSKA (reference sequence). The CDR3 DNA sequence: TGCAGTGCTAGTAACAGGGGGGAAGCTTTCTTT. The encoded protein is CSASNRGEAFF.

The chain combines TRBV30 with TRBJ2-6; D might be TRBD2 (6 bases). There are 15 residues in the CDR3. The ends were cut back, 4 bases at V and 2 bases at J, with 12 bases in the middle. Germline values: CDR1 GTSNPN, CDR2 SVGIG (reference sequence). The CDR3 nucleotides are TGTGCCTGGACCCCGGGGGTAGCTGGGGCCAACGTCCTGACTTTC. Translation gives CAWTPGVAGANVLTF.

This sequence joins TRBV16 and TRBJ2-2; D perhaps matches TRBD2 (5 bases). Germline V gene sequence: CDR1 KGHSY, CDR2 FQNENV. This CDR3 comprises 15 residues. Trimming took 2 bases from V and 6 from J, leaving 13 bases between them. CDR3 residues: CASSQEGAGPGELFF. DNA of the CDR3: TGTGCCAGCAGCCAAGAGGGCGCCGGGCCCGGGGAGCTGTTTTTT.

CDR3 protein: CASSQENTYNEQFF. The CDR3 DNA is TGCGCCAGCAGCCAAGAAAACACCTACAATGAGCAGTTCTTC. The V gene is TRBV4-1, the J gene TRBJ2-1; D unresolved. Trimming left V 0 bases short and J 2 bases short, with 5 bases between. This CDR3 is 14 amino acids long. Germline V gene lookup returns CDR1 MGHRA and CDR2 YSYEKL.

V usage is TRBV2 and J usage is TRBJ2-1; 10 bases align to TRBD2. The CDR3 spans 14 residues. Germline CDR1 and CDR2: SNHLY and FYNNEI. V gave up 8 bases and J gave up 1 base; unmatched junction bases: 2. The CDR3 region is CASQGLASYNEQFF. In nucleotides, the CDR3 is TGTGCCAGCCAGGGACTAGCGTCCTACAATGAGCAGTTCTTC.

The genes are TRBV4-3 and TRBJ2-7; 13 positions match TRBD2. CDR1 and CDR2 from the germline V gene are LGHNA and YSLEER. The CDR3 contains 17 residues. V gave up 4 bases and J gave up 3 bases; unmatched junction bases: 9. The CDR3 reads CASSRVLAGGPGYEQYF. The CDR3 coding sequence is TGCGCCAGCAGCCGGGTACTAGCGGGAGGGCCTGGCTACGAGCAGTACTTC.

This chain uses TRBV6-6 with TRBJ1-5; possibly TRBD1 for D (6 bases). V was shortened by 2 bases and J by 4 bases, with 12 bases between the two germline ends. The CDR3 runs 15 residues. Per the germline V gene, CDR1 is MNHNY and CDR2 is SVGAGI (reference sequence). CDR3: CASSYARGENQPQHF. DNA of the CDR3: TGTGCCAGCAGTTACGCCAGGGGAGAGAATCAGCCCCAGCATTTT.

This clone came up a few times. The V call is TRBV28, the J call TRBJ1-2; D not resolved. From germline, CDR1 is MDHEN and CDR2 SYDVKM. V gave up 3 bases and J gave up 5 bases, with 13 bases separating them. This CDR3 region has 14 residues. DNA of the CDR3: TGTGCCAGCAGTTTTCCCCTTACGGGGTATGGCTACACCTTC. This gives the protein CASSFPLTGYGYTF.

The chain carries TRBV18 and TRBJ1-2; 7 bases line up with TRBD1. The CDR3 covers 14 residues. In germline, CDR1 is KGHSH, CDR2 LQKENI. With V trimmed by 3 bases and J by 4 bases, 5 bases remained unmatched. The CDR3 sequence is CASSPEYRGYGYTF. DNA of the CDR3: TGTGCCAGCTCACCGGAGTACAGGGGCTATGGCTACACCTTC.

The chain combines TRBV5-1 with TRBJ1-2, with TRBD1 as a possible D gene (5 bases). Trimming removed 0 bases at V and 4 bases at J, with 10 bases between. The germline V gene has CDR1 SGHRS and CDR2 YFSETQ. This CDR3 comprises 14 residues. CDR3 in amino acids: CASSLGQGGYGYTF. Written as DNA, the CDR3 is TGCGCCAGCAGCTTGGGGCAGGGCGGCTATGGCTACACCTTC.

The J gene is TRBJ2-5, the V gene TRBV9; D perhaps matches TRBD2 (6 bases). The CDR3 length is 12 residues. CDR1 SGDLS and CDR2 YYNGEE come from the germline V gene. Trimming left V 2 bases short and J 14 bases short, with 16 bases between. The CDR3 DNA reads TGTGCCAGCAGCGTGTTGGCGGGACTTCAATACTTC. This translates into CASSVLAGLQYF.

V gene TRBV7-9 combines with J gene TRBJ1-1; D is ambiguous. CDR1 is SEHNR and CDR2 is FQNEAQ in the germline V gene (reference sequence). The CDR3 runs 14 residues. The V gene lost 1 base and the J gene lost 4 bases, with 10 bases spanning the gap. The CDR3, as DNA: TGTGCCAGCAGCTTAGGGTTCGGCGGCACTGAAGCTTTCTTT. It encodes CASSLGFGGTEAFF.

V gene TRBV4-3 combines with J gene TRBJ2-6; a weak D match, TRBD1 (5 bases). CDR1 and CDR2 from the germline V gene are LGHNA and YSLEER. The CDR3 extends over 15 amino acids. Trimming stripped 5 bases from V and 4 bases from J, with 12 bases between. This CDR3 is CASSGSRVGANVLTF. The CDR3 coding sequence is TGCGCCAGCAGCGGAAGCAGGGTCGGGGCCAACGTCCTGACTTTC.

The chain employs TRBV28 and TRBJ2-1, with D perhaps TRBD1 (5 bases). CDR3 length: 13 residues. With 4 bases removed from V and 8 bases from J, the gap between germline ends came to 12 bases. Germline-derived CDR1 and CDR2 are MDHEN and SYDVKM. CDR3: CASSWAARDEQFF. The DNA for the CDR3 is TGTGCCAGCAGTTGGGCAGCCAGGGATGAGCAGTTCTTC.

V and J are TRBV5-6 and TRBJ2-7; 11 bases align to TRBD1. The CDR3 totals 14 residues. V lost 4 bases to trimming and J lost 3 bases; unmatched junction nucleotides: 3. Germline CDR1 SGHDT, CDR2 YYEEEE. CDR3 in amino acids: CASSTGQGVYEQYF. For the CDR3, the DNA is TGTGCCAGCAGCACGGGACAGGGGGTCTACGAGCAGTACTTC.

This chain's CDR3 is CASKSSQGINQPQHF. The CDR3 DNA reads as TGTGCCAGTAAGAGTTCCCAGGGTATAAATCAGCCCCAGCATTTT. This chain joins TRBV19 and TRBJ1-5; maybe TRBD1 (5 bases). The CDR3 is 15 residues long. V dropped 7 bases and J dropped 4 bases, with 17 bases sitting between them. CDR1 and CDR2 from the germline V gene are LNHDA and SQIVND (reference sequence). The variable domain in full, completed from reference TRBV19 and TRBJ1-5, reads DGGITQSPKYLFRKEGQNVTLSCEQNLNHDAMYWYRQDPGQGLRLIYYSQIVNDFQKGDIAEGYSVSREKKESFPLTVTSAQKNPTAFYLCASKSSQGINQPQHFGDGTRLSIL.

This clone was observed once. The chain couples TRBV5-4 to TRBJ2-1, with 8 nucleotides matching TRBD2. Germline lookup yields CDR1 SGHNT and CDR2 YYREEE (reference sequence). The CDR3 has 14 residues. V was clipped by 4 bases and J by 3 bases; unmatched bases: 3. The CDR3 spells CASSTGTSYNEQFF. CDR3 DNA sequence: TGTGCCAGCAGCACTGGGACTAGCTACAATGAGCAGTTCTTC. Complete variable domain (other parts from reference TRBV5-4 and TRBJ2-1): ETGVTQSPTHLIKTRGQQVTLRCSSQSGHNTVSWYQQALGQGPQFIFQYYREEENGRGNFPPRFSGLQFPNYSSELNVNALELDDSALYLCASSTGTSYNEQFFGPGTRLTVL.

The V and J genes are TRBV5-1 and TRBJ1-1; D not resolved. The CDR3 is 13 amino acids. The ends were cut back, 2 bases at V and 5 bases at J, with 10 bases in the middle. CDR1 is SGHRS, CDR2 YFSETQ, per germline. For the CDR3, the DNA is TGCGCCAGCAGCTTATTTACGAGGACTGAAGCTTTCTTT. This codes for CASSLFTRTEAFF.

V usage is TRBV19 and J usage is TRBJ2-7; 10 nucleotides match TRBD1. V lost 6 bases and J lost 1; bases outside the gene matches: 3. CDR1 LNHDA and CDR2 SQIVND come from the germline V gene (reference sequence). The CDR3 totals 14 residues. The CDR3 region has the DNA TGTGCCAGTAGGTGGGACAGGGGTTCCTACGAGCAGTACTTC. This encodes CASRWDRGSYEQYF.

The chain's CDR3 is CASSPGAASSYEQYF. The CDR3 bases are TGTGCCAGCAGCCCAGGAGCGGCGAGCTCCTACGAGCAGTACTTC. The chain has TRBV7-6 and TRBJ2-7; perhaps TRBD2 as D (5 bases). The V end was cut by 5 bases, the J end by 0 bases, with 14 bases between. The CDR3 extends over 15 amino acids. Germline V gene data show CDR1 as SGHVS and CDR2 as FNYEAQ.

The V and J genes are TRBV14 and TRBJ1-2; 8 nucleotides agree with TRBD1. The CDR3 length is 14 residues. Germline CDR1 and CDR2: SGHDN and FVKESK. The V and J ends lost 1 base and 8 bases, in that order; junction bases with no gene match: 6. CDR3 amino acids: CASSQAGQGRGYTF. CDR3 DNA: TGTGCCAGCAGCCAAGCCGGACAGGGAAGAGGCTACACCTTC. Drawing the rest from reference TRBV14 and TRBJ1-2, the complete variable domain is EAGVTQFPSHSVIEKGQTVTLRCDPISGHDNLYWYRRVMGKEIKFLLHFVKESKQDESGMPNNRFLAERTGGTYSTLKVQPAELEDSGVYFCASSQAGQGRGYTFGSGTRLTVV.

This chain joins TRBV10-3 and TRBJ1-5; 7 bases are shared with TRBD1. The junction had 0 bases not matched to a gene; V was cut back by 2 bases and J by 2 bases. The CDR3 is made up of 14 amino acids. Germline CDR1 ENHRY, CDR2 SYGVKD. CDR3 amino acids: CAISEQGGNQPQHF. The CDR3 region has the DNA TGTGCCATCAGTGAGCAGGGGGGCAATCAGCCCCAGCATTTT.

V gene TRBV13 combines with J gene TRBJ1-4; 8 nucleotides align to TRBD1. After removal of 0 bases from V and 3 bases from J, the junction contained 9 bases not matched to a gene. The CDR3 covers 18 residues. Germline V gene data show CDR1 as PRHDT and CDR2 as FYEKMQ (reference sequence). The CDR3 reads CASSLGVVTGAPNEKLFF. The DNA for the CDR3 is TGTGCCAGCAGCTTAGGAGTAGTGACAGGGGCGCCTAATGAAAAACTGTTTTTT. Variable domain in full (rest from reference TRBV13 and TRBJ1-4): AAGVIQSPRHLIKEKRETATLKCYPIPRHDTVYWYQQGPGQDPQFLISFYEKMQSDKGSIPDRFSAQQFSDYHSELNMSSLELGDSALYFCASSLGVVTGAPNEKLFFGSGTQLSVL.

The V gene is TRBV7-9, the J gene TRBJ2-3; D may be TRBD1 (5 bases). Germline CDR1 and CDR2: SEHNR and FQNEAQ (reference sequence). V lost 6 bases to trimming and J lost 2 bases, with 12 bases between them. The CDR3 extends over 14 amino acids. Here the CDR3 reads CASSLAGPTDTQYF. Written as DNA, the CDR3 is TGTGCCAGCAGTCTGGCAGGGCCCACAGATACGCAGTATTTT. Full variable domain (remainder filled in from reference TRBV7-9 and TRBJ2-3): DTGVSQNPRHKITKRGQNVTFRCDPISEHNRLYWYRQTLGQGPEFLTYFQNEAQLEKSRLLSDRFSAERPKGSFSTLEIQRTEQGDSAMYLCASSLAGPTDTQYFGPGTRLTVL.

The chain is built from TRBV9 and TRBJ2-2; 14 nucleotides match TRBD2. CDR3 length: 18 residues. Germline loops: CDR1 SGDLS, CDR2 YYNGEE. The V segment lost 4 bases and the J segment 1 base; nucleotides outside the gene matches: 6. The CDR3 DNA reads TGTGCCAGCAGCACACCGGGACTAGCGGGGGTGAACACCGGGGAGCTGTTTTTT. Translation: CASSTPGLAGVNTGELFF. The whole variable domain, remainder taken from reference TRBV9 and TRBJ2-2, is DSGVTQTPKHLITATGQRVTLRCSPRSGDLSVYWYQQSLDQGLQFLIQYYNGEERAKGNILERFSAQQFPDLHSELNLSSLELGDSALYFCASSTPGLAGVNTGELFFGEGSRLTVL.